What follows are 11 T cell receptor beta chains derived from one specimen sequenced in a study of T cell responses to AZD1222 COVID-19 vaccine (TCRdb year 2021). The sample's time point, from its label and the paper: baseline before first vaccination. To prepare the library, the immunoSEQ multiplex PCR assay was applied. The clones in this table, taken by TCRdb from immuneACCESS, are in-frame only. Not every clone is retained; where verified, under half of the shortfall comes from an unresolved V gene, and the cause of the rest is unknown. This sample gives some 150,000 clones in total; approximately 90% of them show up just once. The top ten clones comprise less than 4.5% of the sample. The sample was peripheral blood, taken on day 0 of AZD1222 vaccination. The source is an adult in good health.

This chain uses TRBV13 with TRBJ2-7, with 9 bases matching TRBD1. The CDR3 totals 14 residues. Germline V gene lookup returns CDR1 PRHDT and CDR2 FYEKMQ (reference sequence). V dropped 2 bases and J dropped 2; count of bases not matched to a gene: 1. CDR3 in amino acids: CASSLWDRAYEQYF. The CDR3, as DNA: TGTGCCAGCAGCTTATGGGACAGGGCCTACGAGCAGTACTTC. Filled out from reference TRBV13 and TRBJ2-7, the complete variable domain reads AAGVIQSPRHLIKEKRETATLKCYPIPRHDTVYWYQQGPGQDPQFLISFYEKMQSDKGSIPDRFSAQQFSDYHSELNMSSLELGDSALYFCASSLWDRAYEQYFGPGTRLTVT.

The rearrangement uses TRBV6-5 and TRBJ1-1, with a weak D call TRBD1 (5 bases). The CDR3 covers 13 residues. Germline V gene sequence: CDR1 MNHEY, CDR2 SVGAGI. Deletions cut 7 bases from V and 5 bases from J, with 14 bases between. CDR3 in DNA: TGTGCCAGCAAGAGGGGTTTGAGGACTGAAGCTTTCTTT. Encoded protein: CASKRGLRTEAFF.

The CDR3 sequence: CASSLLLTNYGYTF. CDR3 DNA sequence: TGTGCCAGCTCACTCCTACTAACTAACTATGGCTACACCTTC. V gene TRBV18 combines with J gene TRBJ1-2; the D is unclear. This CDR3 has 14 residues. The V and J ends lost 4 bases and 0 bases respectively, with 9 bases between them. Per the germline V gene, CDR1 is KGHSH and CDR2 is LQKENI. The variable domain in full, with the rest retrieved from reference TRBV18 and TRBJ1-2, is NAGVMQNPRHLVRRRGQEARLRCSPMKGHSHVYWYRQLPEEGLKFMVYLQKENIIDESGMPKERFSAEFPKEGPSILRIQQVVRGDSAAYFCASSLLLTNYGYTFGSGTRLTVV.

DNA for the CDR3: TGTGCCAGCAGTTTCAGGGGCAGAGGCTCACCCCTCCACTTT. Its protein is CASSFRGRGSPLHF. The V and J genes are TRBV28 and TRBJ1-6; tentative D call: TRBD1 (6 bases). CDR1 and CDR2 from the germline V gene are MDHEN and SYDVKM. CDR3 length equals 14 residues. Trimming removed 3 bases from V and 10 bases from J, with 13 bases in between.

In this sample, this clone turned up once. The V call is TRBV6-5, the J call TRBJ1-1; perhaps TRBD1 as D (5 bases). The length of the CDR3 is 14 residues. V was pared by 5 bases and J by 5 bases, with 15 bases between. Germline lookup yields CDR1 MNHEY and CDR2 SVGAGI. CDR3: CASSQSGGRTEAFF. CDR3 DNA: TGTGCCAGCAGTCAATCGGGGGGAAGGACTGAAGCTTTCTTT.

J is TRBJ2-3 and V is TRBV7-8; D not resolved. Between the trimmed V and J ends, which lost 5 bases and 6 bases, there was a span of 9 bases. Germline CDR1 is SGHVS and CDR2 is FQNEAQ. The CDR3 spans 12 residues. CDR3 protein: CASSLLVDTQYF. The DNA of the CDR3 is TGTGCCAGCAGCCTCCTGGTGGATACGCAGTATTTT.

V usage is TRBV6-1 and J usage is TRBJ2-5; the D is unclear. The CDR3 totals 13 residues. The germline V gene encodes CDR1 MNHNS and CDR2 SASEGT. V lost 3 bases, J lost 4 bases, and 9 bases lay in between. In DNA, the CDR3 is TGTGCCAGCAGTGACACCTTGGGAGAGACCCAGTACTTC. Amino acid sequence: CASSDTLGETQYF.

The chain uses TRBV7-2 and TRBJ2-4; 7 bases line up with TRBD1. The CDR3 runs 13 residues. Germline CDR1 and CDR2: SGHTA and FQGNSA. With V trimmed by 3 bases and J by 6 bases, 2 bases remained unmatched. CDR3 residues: CASSLGQLNIQYF. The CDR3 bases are TGTGCCAGCAGCTTGGGACAGTTAAACATTCAGTACTTC. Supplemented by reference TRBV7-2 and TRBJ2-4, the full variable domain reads GAGVSQSPSNKVTEKGKDVELRCDPISGHTALYWYRQSLGQGLEFLIYFQGNSAPDKSGLPSDRFSAERTGGSVSTLTIQRTQQEDSAVYLCASSLGQLNIQYFGAGTRLSVL.

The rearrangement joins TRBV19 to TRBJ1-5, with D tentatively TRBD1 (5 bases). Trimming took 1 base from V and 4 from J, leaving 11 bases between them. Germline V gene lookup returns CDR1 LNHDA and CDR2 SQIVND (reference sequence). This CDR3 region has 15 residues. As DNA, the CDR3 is TGTGCCAGTAGTATAGTGAAAGGGGCTAATCAGCCCCAGCATTTT. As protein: CASSIVKGANQPQHF.

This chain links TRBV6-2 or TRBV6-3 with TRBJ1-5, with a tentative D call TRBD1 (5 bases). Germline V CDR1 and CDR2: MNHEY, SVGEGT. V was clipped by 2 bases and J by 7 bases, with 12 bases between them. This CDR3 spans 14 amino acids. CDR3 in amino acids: CASSYGHRQQPQHF. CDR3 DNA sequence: TGTGCCAGCAGTTACGGCCACCGACAGCAGCCCCAGCATTTT.

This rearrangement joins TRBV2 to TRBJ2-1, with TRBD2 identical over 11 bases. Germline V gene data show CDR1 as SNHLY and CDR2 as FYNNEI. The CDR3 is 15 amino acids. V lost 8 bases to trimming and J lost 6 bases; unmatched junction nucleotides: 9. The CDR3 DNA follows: TGTGCCAGCCGAGTCGGGACTAGCGGTTCCAATGAGCAGTTCTTC. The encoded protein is CASRVGTSGSNEQFF.